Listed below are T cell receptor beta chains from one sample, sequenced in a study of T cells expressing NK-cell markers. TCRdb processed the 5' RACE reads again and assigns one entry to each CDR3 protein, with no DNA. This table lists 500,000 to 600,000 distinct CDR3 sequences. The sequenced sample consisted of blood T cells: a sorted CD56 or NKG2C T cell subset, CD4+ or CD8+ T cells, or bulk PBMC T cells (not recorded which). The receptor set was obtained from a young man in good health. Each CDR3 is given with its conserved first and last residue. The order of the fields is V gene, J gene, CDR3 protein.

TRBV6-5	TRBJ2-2	CASSLLLRSGELFF
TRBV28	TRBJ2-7	CATQRGVEQYF
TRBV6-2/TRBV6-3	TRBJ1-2	CASSYSQGDGYTF
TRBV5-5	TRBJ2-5	CASSLGPGQHGTQYF
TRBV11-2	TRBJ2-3	CASRWLSSTDTQYF
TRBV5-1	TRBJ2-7	CASSFYRTGDEQYF
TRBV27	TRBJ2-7	CASTALNAYEQYF
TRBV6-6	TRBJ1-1	CASIPLNTEAFF
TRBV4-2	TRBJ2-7	CASKAGTGNEQYF
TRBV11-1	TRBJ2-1	CASSLEVLRQNSYNEQFF
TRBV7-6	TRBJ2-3	CASSLVTGGPDTDTQYF
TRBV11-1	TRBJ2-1	CASSPNHGGPARFNEQFF
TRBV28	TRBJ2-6	CASSSPQGPGANVLTF
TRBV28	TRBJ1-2	CASSPGGGYYGYTF
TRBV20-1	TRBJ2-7	CSANIIVGHEQYF
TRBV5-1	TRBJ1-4	CASSRTGANEKLFF
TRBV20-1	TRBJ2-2	CSAFRSGITGELFF
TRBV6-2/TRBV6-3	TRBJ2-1	CASGRTSGRALNEQFF
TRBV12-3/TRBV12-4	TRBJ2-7	CASSSYRSSYEQYF
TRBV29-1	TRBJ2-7	CSGGSPDSPFSEQYF
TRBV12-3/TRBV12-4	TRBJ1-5	CASSPQGASNQPQHF
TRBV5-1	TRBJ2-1	CASSPSVEGNEQFF
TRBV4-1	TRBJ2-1	CASSQVEQGVWEQFF
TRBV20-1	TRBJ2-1	CSARDSRESSYNEQFF
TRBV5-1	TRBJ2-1	CASSLVGTADNEQFF
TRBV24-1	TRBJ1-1	CATFRTIGATEAFF
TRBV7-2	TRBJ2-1	CASGWASVGNEQFF
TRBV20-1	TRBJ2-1	CSADGTGPGNEQFF
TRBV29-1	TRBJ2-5	CSGRDRGLIETQYF
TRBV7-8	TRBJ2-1	CASSLESTGVNEQFF
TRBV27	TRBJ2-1	CASSSRVDEQFF
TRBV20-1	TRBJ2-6	CSARVGGSSGANVLTF
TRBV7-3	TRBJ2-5	CASSSGDRLRETQYF
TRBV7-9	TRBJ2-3	CASSLGASRDTQYF
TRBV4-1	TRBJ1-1	CASSQEPGVFRAFF
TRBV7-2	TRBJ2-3	CASSRPGSRYTQYF
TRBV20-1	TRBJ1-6	CSARETGGSPLHF
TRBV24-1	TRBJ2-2	CATSDSVQGSENTGELFF
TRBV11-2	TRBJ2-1	CASRNRSTLSNEQFF
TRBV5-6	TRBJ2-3	CASSLSGTADTQYF
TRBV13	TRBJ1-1	CASSPGGTVEAFF
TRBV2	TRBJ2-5	CASYYGGGETQYF
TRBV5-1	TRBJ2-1	CASSLTLASGEQFF
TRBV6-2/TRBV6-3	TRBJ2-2	CASSAGHPTGELFF
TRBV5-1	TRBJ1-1	CASGGFEQRNTEAFF
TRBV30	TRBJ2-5	CAWTLGSGAGETQYF
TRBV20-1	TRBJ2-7	CSAREDVWGKTYEQYF
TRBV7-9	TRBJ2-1	CASSTSRGRRVNEQFF
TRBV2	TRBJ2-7	CATLRDRGPWEQYF
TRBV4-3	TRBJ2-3	CASSQDPGLAGGSDTQYF
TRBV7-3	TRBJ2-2	CASSLSGLAGNGELFF
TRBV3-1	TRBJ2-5	CASSQVSSGDTETQYF
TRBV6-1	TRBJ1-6	CASSQGANSPLHF
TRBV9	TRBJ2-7	CASSARSGTYEQYF
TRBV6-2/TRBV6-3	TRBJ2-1	CATVPGLAGGDSYNEQFF
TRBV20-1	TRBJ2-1	CSARDRWRPTYNEQFF